These 26 T cell receptor beta chains originate from one sample sequenced in a study of T cell responses to AZD1222 COVID-19 vaccine (dated by TCRdb to about 2021). The time point tag for this specimen amounts to: about 28 days (+/-7) after the second vaccine dose. The library was generated by the immunoSEQ multiplex PCR assay. In its TCRdb copy, this immuneACCESS table keeps in-frame sequences only and misses some clones. Where compared with another copy, unresolved V genes explain less than half of these, and the others have no known cause. The sample table holds 150,000 to 200,000 clones, of which just over 90% were seen once. The top ten clonotypes cover approximately 1.2% of the sample. Here the sequenced sample was peripheral blood, taken 28 days after the second AZD1222 dose. These receptors all come from an adult who received the AZD1222 COVID-19 vaccine.

This clone has just one count. The genes are TRBV18 and TRBJ2-3; D is unclear. There are 12 residues in the CDR3. Looked up from germline, CDR1 is KGHSH and CDR2 is LQKENI. Trimming cost V 5 bases and J 2 bases, with 5 bases left between them. The CDR3 DNA reads as TGTGCCAGCTCAGGAGTCACAGATACGCAGTATTTT. Its translation: CASSGVTDTQYF.

This sequence joins TRBV6-5 and TRBJ2-6; 7 nucleotides line up with TRBD2. The V and J ends lost 6 bases and 4 bases, in that order; junction bases with no gene match: 3. Germline CDR1 reads MNHEY; CDR2 reads SVGAGI. CDR3 length: 14 amino acids. This CDR3 is CASSSGGGANVLTF. CDR3 DNA: TGTGCCAGCAGCTCGGGGGGAGGGGCCAACGTCCTGACTTTC.

The J gene is TRBJ2-7, the V gene TRBV5-6, with a tentative D call TRBD2 (6 bases). The CDR3 loop spans 14 amino acids. The ends were cut back, 6 bases at V and 2 bases at J, with 15 bases in the middle. Germline V gene data show CDR1 as SGHDT and CDR2 as YYEEEE. The CDR3 sequence is CASNSGGITYEQYF. Here the CDR3 DNA reads TGTGCCAGCAATTCCGGGGGAATTACCTACGAGCAGTACTTC.

The V gene is TRBV5-1, the J gene TRBJ1-1; 7 nucleotides agree with TRBD1. The CDR3 is 15 amino acids. The trim removed 4 bases at V and 1 base at J, leaving 7 bases unmatched. The germline V gene encodes CDR1 SGHRS and CDR2 YFSETQ. The CDR3, as DNA: TGCGCCAGCAGCCAGCAGGGGGGCGAGAACACTGAAGCTTTCTTT. Translating gives CASSQQGGENTEAFF.

This clone was picked up one time. The rearrangement joins TRBV7-8 to TRBJ2-3; TRBD2 might be the D (5 bases). The germline V and J ends were trimmed by 11 bases and 5 bases, with 14 bases remaining between them. CDR3 length: 12 residues. The germline V gene encodes CDR1 SGHVS and CDR2 FQNEAQ. The CDR3 region is CAAGQQRDTQYF. The CDR3 nucleotides are TGTGCCGCGGGTCAGCAGAGAGATACGCAGTATTTT.

V is TRBV10-3 and J is TRBJ2-3; D is perhaps TRBD2 (6 bases). This CDR3 comprises 16 residues. The germline gives CDR1 ENHRY, CDR2 SYGVKD. The germline V and J ends were trimmed by 6 bases and 2 bases, with 18 bases remaining between them. Written as DNA, the CDR3 is TGTGCCATCAGGCCCGGGTGGGAGGCTTTCACAGATACGCAGTATTTT. It yields the protein CAIRPGWEAFTDTQYF.

The chain carries TRBV30 and TRBJ2-1; D is possibly TRBD1 (6 bases). Per the germline V gene, CDR1 is GTSNPN and CDR2 is SVGIG (reference sequence). Trimming shortened V by 2 bases and J by 4 bases, and 12 bases separated the two germline ends. The CDR3 runs 14 residues. The CDR3 loop reads CAWSYGTLYNEQFF. DNA of the CDR3: TGTGCCTGGAGTTACGGGACACTTTACAATGAGCAGTTCTTC.

The V gene is TRBV6-5, the J gene TRBJ1-5; D unclear. V was trimmed by 2 bases and J by 0 bases, leaving 8 bases between them. Germline values: CDR1 MNHEY, CDR2 SVGAGI. The CDR3 length is 15 residues. CDR3 coding DNA: TGTGCCAGCAGTTACACCCAAAATAGCAATCAGCCCCAGCATTTT. Translation: CASSYTQNSNQPQHF.

DNA of the CDR3: TGTGCCAGCAGGTTAACAGGGTCAGGTGAAGCTTTCTTT. Amino acid sequence: CASRLTGSGEAFF. V gene TRBV6-5 combines with J gene TRBJ1-1; possibly TRBD1 for D (6 bases). Germline assignment: CDR1 MNHEY and CDR2 SVGAGI. The CDR3 is 13 amino acids. The V gene lost 6 bases and the J gene lost 7 bases, with 15 bases spanning the gap.

This clone occurred once. The CDR3 reads CASTIQLGDYGYTF. The CDR3 coding sequence is TGTGCCAGTACGATACAGCTAGGGGATTATGGCTACACCTTC. The V and J genes are TRBV19 and TRBJ1-2, with a tentative D call TRBD1 (5 bases). Germline CDR1 LNHDA, CDR2 SQIVND (reference sequence). Trimming shortened V by 7 bases and J by 5 bases, and 17 bases separated the two germline ends. The length of the CDR3 is 14 residues. Using reference TRBV19 and TRBJ1-2 for the parts outside the CDR3, the full variable domain is DGGITQSPKYLFRKEGQNVTLSCEQNLNHDAMYWYRQDPGQGLRLIYYSQIVNDFQKGDIAEGYSVSREKKESFPLTVTSAQKNPTAFYLCASTIQLGDYGYTFGSGTRLTVV.

The chain has TRBV28 and TRBJ2-1; D unclear. CDR3 length equals 11 residues. Looked up from germline, CDR1 is MDHEN and CDR2 is SYDVKM. V was shortened by 4 bases and J by 8 bases, with 6 bases between the two germline ends. The CDR3 DNA sequence: TGTGCCAGCAGTTCCGTCTATGAGCAGTTCTTC. Encoded protein: CASSSVYEQFF.

The gene calls are TRBV13 and TRBJ2-5, with D perhaps TRBD2 (6 bases). This CDR3 has 14 amino acids. The germline CDR1 and CDR2 sequences are PRHDT and FYEKMQ (reference sequence). V was clipped by 3 bases and J by 7 bases, with 15 bases between them. The CDR3 sequence is CASSFTGAEGTQYF. The CDR3 DNA follows: TGTGCCAGCAGCTTTACGGGAGCGGAGGGGACCCAGTACTTC. Based on the CDR3 plus reference TRBV13 and TRBJ2-5, the full variable domain is AAGVIQSPRHLIKEKRETATLKCYPIPRHDTVYWYQQGPGQDPQFLISFYEKMQSDKGSIPDRFSAQQFSDYHSELNMSSLELGDSALYFCASSFTGAEGTQYFGPGTRLLVL.

The CDR3 coding sequence is TGTGCCAGCAGCTCCGGACAGTTGGGTGAAAAACTGTTTTTT. This gives the protein CASSSGQLGEKLFF. The rearrangement links TRBV5-4 to TRBJ1-4; D may be TRBD1 (6 bases). In germline, CDR1 is SGHNT, CDR2 YYREEE (reference sequence). The CDR3 sequence is 14 residues long. Trimming removed 3 bases from V and 7 bases from J, with 13 bases in between. Together with reference TRBV5-4 and TRBJ1-4, the CDR3 gives the full variable domain: ETGVTQSPTHLIKTRGQQVTLRCSSQSGHNTVSWYQQALGQGPQFIFQYYREEENGRGNFPPRFSGLQFPNYSSELNVNALELDDSALYLCASSSGQLGEKLFFGSGTQLSVL.

This clone came up a few times. The chain links TRBV3-1 (or the pseudogene TRBV3-2) to TRBJ2-3, with TRBD2 as a possible D gene (7 bases). In germline, CDR1 is LGHDT, CDR2 YNNKEL (reference sequence). The CDR3 has 17 amino acids. V shed 0 bases and J shed 5 bases, with 18 bases lying between them. The CDR3 reads CASSQEPRGAKGDTQYF. The CDR3 DNA sequence: TGTGCCAGCAGCCAAGAACCCCGGGGGGCGAAGGGAGATACGCAGTATTTT.

The genes are TRBV5-8 and TRBJ2-2; no clear D. Germline V gene sequence: CDR1 SGHTS, CDR2 YDEGEE. CDR3 length equals 14 residues. The ends were cut back, 7 bases at V and 6 bases at J, with 16 bases in the middle. The CDR3 nucleotides are TGTGCCAGCGACGACACCCGCTGGCCCGGGGAGCTGTTTTTT. Protein: CASDDTRWPGELFF.

This chain uses TRBV12-3 or TRBV12-4 with TRBJ2-1; TRBD2 is a possible D gene (6 bases). The V end lost 7 bases, the J end lost 7 bases, and 14 bases lay between the germline ends. CDR3 length: 13 residues. In DNA, the CDR3 is TGTGCCAGCACCCCCGTGGGGGGAAATGAGCAGTTCTTC. Encoded protein: CASTPVGGNEQFF.

The chain is built from TRBV30 and TRBJ1-1; unclear D gene. This CDR3 is built from 15 residues. Germline CDR1 reads GTSNPN; CDR2 reads SVGIG (reference sequence). The ends were cut back, 1 base at V and 1 base at J, with 13 bases in the middle. The CDR3 DNA sequence: TGTGCCTGGAGTGGCCAGGAGTGGGGGAACACTGAAGCTTTCTTT. Its translation: CAWSGQEWGNTEAFF.

In its sample, this clone was seen a few times. The V gene is TRBV19, the J gene TRBJ1-1; D might be TRBD1 (5 bases). Trimming took 6 bases from V and 1 from J, leaving 6 bases between them. The germline V gene encodes CDR1 LNHDA and CDR2 SQIVND (reference sequence). The CDR3 consists of 12 residues. The CDR3 reads CASRRGNTEAFF. The CDR3 DNA reads as TGTGCCAGTAGGAGGGGGAACACTGAAGCTTTCTTT.

The V and J genes are TRBV3-1 (or the pseudogene TRBV3-2) and TRBJ2-7; D perhaps matches TRBD2 (5 bases). The germline gives CDR1 LGHDT, CDR2 YNNKEL (reference sequence). Trimming pared 3 bases from V and 9 bases from J, leaving 12 bases between. The CDR3 is made up of 12 amino acids. The DNA of the CDR3 is TGTGCCAGCAGCCAGAGGGAGCGCGGGCAGTACTTC. Protein sequence: CASSQRERGQYF.

The chain has TRBV6-2 or TRBV6-3 and TRBJ1-2, with TRBD1 matching over 8 bases. With 5 bases clipped from V and 4 bases from J, the junction kept 6 bases outside the gene matches. This CDR3 contains 14 residues. In germline, CDR1 is MNHEY, CDR2 SVGEGT. This CDR3 reads CASSPPGQVYGYTF. The CDR3, as DNA: TGTGCCAGCAGTCCCCCGGGACAGGTCTATGGCTACACCTTC.

The V gene is TRBV20-1, the J gene TRBJ1-1; D unclear. CDR1 is DFQATT and CDR2 is SNEGSKA in the germline V gene (reference sequence). The germline V and J ends were trimmed by 3 bases and 1 base, with 9 bases remaining between them. This CDR3 has 13 amino acids. The CDR3 here is CSASRSGNTEAFF. Here the CDR3 DNA reads TGCAGTGCTAGTAGAAGCGGGAACACTGAAGCTTTCTTT.

The V call is TRBV7-9, the J call TRBJ2-1; D gene ambiguous. The germline gives CDR1 SEHNR, CDR2 FQNEAQ (reference sequence). There are 13 residues in the CDR3. V lost 2 bases and J lost 7, with 9 bases in between. DNA of the CDR3: TGTGCCAGCAGCTTAATTACTCGAAATGAGCAGTTCTTC. Translated: CASSLITRNEQFF.

The chain uses TRBV20-1 and TRBJ1-1; D perhaps matches TRBD1 (6 bases). Germline V gene data show CDR1 as DFQATT and CDR2 as SNEGSKA (reference sequence). Trimming left V 3 bases short and J 1 base short, with 12 bases between. CDR3 length: 14 amino acids. CDR3 nucleotide sequence: TGCAGTGCTAGTCGGGGCAGGGGGAACACTGAAGCTTTCTTT. Encoded protein: CSASRGRGNTEAFF.

CDR3 sequence reads: CASSTTGRGYNEQFF. The CDR3 DNA is TGTGCCAGCAGCACTACAGGGCGCGGCTACAATGAGCAGTTCTTC. V is TRBV5-6 and J is TRBJ2-1; possibly TRBD1 for D (6 bases). CDR1 and CDR2 from the germline V gene are SGHDT and YYEEEE. V dropped 4 bases and J dropped 3 bases, with 14 bases sitting between them. This CDR3 region has 15 residues.

The chain couples TRBV5-6 to TRBJ1-2, with D tentatively TRBD1 (5 bases). Germline loops: CDR1 SGHDT, CDR2 YYEEEE. V lost 6 bases and J 5 bases, leaving 8 bases between the germline ends. CDR3 length: 11 residues. CDR3 sequence reads: CASTGGYGYTF. The CDR3 coding sequence is TGTGCCAGCACTGGGGGATATGGCTACACCTTC.

The rearrangement joins TRBV7-9 to TRBJ1-1; weak D call: TRBD1 (5 bases). The CDR3 totals 16 residues. Germline V CDR1 and CDR2: SEHNR, FQNEAQ (reference sequence). The ends were cut back, 6 bases at V and 5 bases at J, with 22 bases in the middle. The CDR3 DNA follows: TGTGCCAGCAGTCACTTCCCCGGGGGGTCGAAAACTGAAGCTTTCTTT. Translated, it gives CASSHFPGGSKTEAFF.